Presented here are 29 T cell receptor beta chains from one specimen sequenced in a study of STAT5B mutations in CD4+ large granular lymphocyte leukemia. This table comes from immunoSEQ multiplex PCR, and its TCRdb copy is limited to in-frame clones, with some not included. The data show about 28,000 clones, with approximately 75% seen just once and roughly 3.3% held by the top ten. Sequencing input: CD4+ T cells from blood buffy coats. The receptors stem from a human donor in good health.

J is TRBJ1-2 and V is TRBV5-1; a weak D match, TRBD1 (5 bases). Between the trimmed V and J ends, which lost 1 base and 2 bases, there was a span of 15 bases. The CDR3 spans 16 residues. Per the germline V gene, CDR1 is SGHRS and CDR2 is YFSETQ. DNA of the CDR3: TGCGCCAGCAGCTTGCTGGGGGTTGAAGTAAACTATGGCTACACCTTC. It codes for CASSLLGVEVNYGYTF.

This CDR3 is CASSSQGFGNTIYF. CDR3 bases: TGTGCCAGCAGCTCTCAGGGGTTCGGAAACACCATATATTTT. J is TRBJ1-3 and V is TRBV7-6, with D maybe TRBD1 (6 bases). CDR1 SGHVS and CDR2 FNYEAQ come from the germline V gene. The germline V and J ends were trimmed by 4 bases and 4 bases, with 11 bases remaining between them. The CDR3 sequence is 14 residues long.

This chain links TRBV19 with TRBJ1-6; D not resolved. The V end lost 7 bases, the J end lost 8 bases, and 12 bases lay between the germline ends. The CDR3 runs 13 residues. From germline, CDR1 is LNHDA and CDR2 SQIVND (reference sequence). The DNA of the CDR3 is TGTGCCAGTACGGGCCAGATTCATTCACCCCTCCACTTT. It specifies CASTGQIHSPLHF. The complete variable domain, with remaining parts taken from reference TRBV19 and TRBJ1-6, reads DGGITQSPKYLFRKEGQNVTLSCEQNLNHDAMYWYRQDPGQGLRLIYYSQIVNDFQKGDIAEGYSVSREKKESFPLTVTSAQKNPTAFYLCASTGQIHSPLHFGNGTRLTVT.

The chain joins TRBV30 to TRBJ2-5; tentatively, D is TRBD1 or TRBD2 (5 bases each). Trimming took 3 bases from V and 4 from J, leaving 15 bases between them. This CDR3 has 14 residues. From germline, CDR1 is GTSNPN and CDR2 SVGIG (reference sequence). CDR3 loop: CAWSGQSGRETQYF. The CDR3 DNA follows: TGTGCCTGGAGCGGCCAATCGGGGCGAGAGACCCAGTACTTC.

The chain employs TRBV20-1 and TRBJ2-5; D may be TRBD1 (5 bases). Matching the DNA end better, TRBJ2-7 makes the J call doubtful. Looked up from germline, CDR1 is DFQATT and CDR2 is SNEGSKA (reference sequence). The length of the CDR3 is 11 residues. The CDR3 protein is CSAIRDYEQYF. CDR3 DNA: TGCAGTGCCATCAGGGACTACGAGCAGTACTTC.

The gene calls are TRBV20-1 and TRBJ2-5, with D uncertain. The germline CDR1 and CDR2 sequences are DFQATT and SNEGSKA (reference sequence). The CDR3 totals 11 residues. The V gene lost 1 base and the J gene lost 5 bases, with 5 bases spanning the gap. DNA for the CDR3: TGCAGTGCTAGAGTACTGGAGACCCAGTACTTC. Protein sequence: CSARVLETQYF.

The chain couples TRBV6-1 to TRBJ2-1; D is undetermined. The CDR3 sequence is 14 residues long. Germline loops: CDR1 MNHNS, CDR2 SASEGT. The V gene lost 2 bases and the J gene lost 0 bases, with 5 bases spanning the gap. CDR3 residues: CASSEPSSYNEQFF. As DNA, the CDR3 is TGTGCCAGCAGTGAACCTAGCTCCTACAATGAGCAGTTCTTC.

This clone was detected a few times. The rearrangement uses TRBV11-1 and TRBJ1-5; 7 bases match TRBD1. Germline loops: CDR1 SGHAT, CDR2 FQDESV (reference sequence). The CDR3 sequence is 14 residues long. The V and J ends lost 8 bases and 3 bases, in that order; junction bases with no gene match: 7. CDR3 DNA: TGTGCCAGCTCGGGAGACAGGGCCAATCAGCCCCAGCATTTT. As protein: CASSGDRANQPQHF.

The V call is TRBV5-1, the J call TRBJ2-3, with D unclear. CDR3 length: 15 residues. The germline CDR1 and CDR2 sequences are SGHRS and YFSETQ. With 3 bases removed from V and 2 bases from J, the gap between germline ends came to 13 bases. The CDR3 sequence is CASSSTPGLTDTQYF. For the CDR3, the DNA is TGCGCCAGCAGCTCCACCCCCGGGCTCACAGATACGCAGTATTTT.

The chain has TRBV11-3 and TRBJ2-1, with 10 positions matching TRBD2. The CDR3 sequence is 15 residues long. Germline assignment: CDR1 SGHNT and CDR2 YENEEA. V gave up 5 bases and J gave up 6 bases; unmatched junction bases: 7. This chain's CDR3 is CASSLGGTSVNEQFF. The CDR3 DNA follows: TGTGCCAGCAGCCTAGGGGGGACTAGCGTCAATGAGCAGTTCTTC.

This rearrangement joins TRBV7-8 to TRBJ1-4; 10 bases map to TRBD1. CDR1 is SGHVS, CDR2 FQNEAQ, per germline. J was trimmed by 0 bases and V by 4 bases; bases with no gene match: 11. CDR3 length: 19 residues. The CDR3: CASSWTGTGASPTNEKLFF. The DNA for the CDR3 is TGTGCCAGCAGCTGGACCGGGACAGGGGCCTCTCCAACTAATGAAAAACTGTTTTTT.

This clone occurred a few times. This chain connects TRBV7-2 to TRBJ1-3, with TRBD1 matching 9 bases. CDR1 is SGHTA and CDR2 is FQGNSA in the germline V gene. V shed 1 base, J shed 2 bases, and the junction held 6 bases outside the gene matches. The CDR3 spans 17 residues. CDR3 sequence (DNA): TGTGCCAGCAGCTTAGGGGGACAGGGTTTAGCTGGAAACACCATATATTTT. Translated, it gives CASSLGGQGLAGNTIYF. The whole variable domain, filled in from reference TRBV7-2 and TRBJ1-3, reads GAGVSQSPSNKVTEKGKDVELRCDPISGHTALYWYRQSLGQGLEFLIYFQGNSAPDKSGLPSDRFSAERTGGSVSTLTIQRTQQEDSAVYLCASSLGGQGLAGNTIYFGEGSWLTVV.

This clone was found once. V usage is TRBV5-1 and J usage is TRBJ2-3, with TRBD2 matching 11 bases. V trimming: 4 bases; J trimming: 4 bases; junction bases outside the gene matches: 17. Germline lookup yields CDR1 SGHRS and CDR2 YFSETQ. The CDR3 spans 19 residues. The CDR3 nucleotides read TGCGCCAGCAGCCTATCGGGACTAGCGGAGACCCGAGTGGCAGATACGCAGTATTTT. This gives the protein CASSLSGLAETRVADTQYF.

In this sample, this clone turned up a few times. The chain carries TRBV7-2 and TRBJ2-3; maybe TRBD2 (6 bases). Per the germline V gene, CDR1 is SGHTA and CDR2 is FQGNSA. The length of the CDR3 is 11 residues. The V end was cut by 8 bases, the J end by 4 bases, with 7 bases between. As DNA, the CDR3 is TGTGCCAGCGCGGGATCAGATACGCAGTATTTT. It is translated as CASAGSDTQYF.

The CDR3 spells CASSLRTRRRGYEQYF. CDR3 in DNA: TGTGCCAGCAGCCTCAGGACCCGCCGAAGAGGTTACGAGCAGTACTTC. V is TRBV5-6 and J is TRBJ2-7; D uncertain. V lost 4 bases and J lost 4, with 21 bases in between. CDR3 length equals 16 residues. Germline V lookup: CDR1 SGHDT, CDR2 YYEEEE.

This chain uses TRBV11-3 with TRBJ2-7; no clear D. The CDR3 is 13 amino acids. Trimming shortened V by 2 bases and J by 5 bases, and 10 bases separated the two germline ends. CDR1 SGHNT and CDR2 YENEEA come from the germline V gene. This CDR3 reads CASSLSDDDEQYF. CDR3 in DNA: TGTGCCAGCAGCTTATCTGACGACGACGAGCAGTACTTC.

The V call is TRBV15, the J call TRBJ2-5; no definite D call. This CDR3 is 15 amino acids long. Germline V gene sequence: CDR1 LNHNV, CDR2 YYDKDF (reference sequence). Trimming took 0 bases from V and 4 from J, leaving 12 bases between them. The CDR3 DNA reads TGTGCCACCAGCAGAGATATTGGGCAGTTAGAGACCCAGTACTTC. It encodes CATSRDIGQLETQYF.

This clone was detected only a few times. This rearrangement joins TRBV5-6 to TRBJ2-5; 7 bases match TRBD2. The germline gives CDR1 SGHDT, CDR2 YYEEEE. Trimming at V came to 4 bases and at J to 3 bases, leaving 6 bases not matched to a gene. The length of the CDR3 is 14 residues. This CDR3 reads CASSPWTRKETQYF. CDR3 nucleotide sequence: TGTGCCAGCAGCCCCTGGACTAGAAAAGAGACCCAGTACTTC.

The genes are TRBV2 and TRBJ2-3; D not resolved. Germline CDR1 SNHLY, CDR2 FYNNEI. Trimming took off 6 bases at V and 2 bases at J, with 3 bases between the two ends. CDR3 size: 11 residues. The CDR3 protein is CASRDTDTQYF. DNA of the CDR3: TGTGCCAGCAGGGACACAGATACGCAGTATTTT.

This clone appeared a few times. The DNA of the CDR3 is TGCGCCAGCAGTAGGGACTGGAGCTCCTACGAGCAGTACTTC. This gives the protein CASSRDWSSYEQYF. V is TRBV5-1 and J is TRBJ2-7; tentative D call: TRBD2 (6 bases). The germline V gene has CDR1 SGHRS and CDR2 YFSETQ. The CDR3 extends over 14 amino acids. Trimming pared 5 bases from V and 0 bases from J, leaving 12 bases between.

This clone was seen once. The chain has TRBV27 and TRBJ2-2, with D uncertain. Between the trimmed V and J ends, which lost 10 bases and 2 bases, there was a span of 17 bases. The germline CDR1 and CDR2 sequences are MNHEY and SMNVEV (reference sequence). CDR3 length: 15 residues. CDR3 bases: TGTGCCAACCGGAGCCCGAGAGACAACACCGGGGAGCTGTTTTTT. This sequence encodes CANRSPRDNTGELFF.

The J gene is TRBJ1-4, the V gene TRBV7-9; D is possibly TRBD1 (6 bases). Germline V gives CDR1 SEHNR, CDR2 FQNEAQ (reference sequence). The CDR3 is 12 amino acids. V was clipped by 7 bases and J by 12 bases, with 15 bases between them. The CDR3 loop reads CASTVGGAELFF. The CDR3 DNA follows: TGTGCCAGCACGGTTGGGGGCGCGGAACTGTTTTTT. Drawing the rest from reference TRBV7-9 and TRBJ1-4, the complete variable domain is DTGVSQNPRHKITKRGQNVTFRCDPISEHNRLYWYRQTLGQGPEFLTYFQNEAQLEKSRLLSDRFSAERPKGSFSTLEIQRTEQGDSAMYLCASTVGGAELFFGSGTQLSVL.

The chain employs TRBV27 and TRBJ2-3; TRBD1 is a possible D gene (5 bases). Deletions cut 11 bases from V and 1 base from J, with 16 bases between. The germline gives CDR1 MNHEY, CDR2 SMNVEV (reference sequence). The CDR3 extends over 14 amino acids. The CDR3 nucleotides read TGTGCCGCAGGCAGGGCAATTGGCACAGATACGCAGTATTTT. Its protein is CAAGRAIGTDTQYF.

This sequence joins TRBV11-1 and TRBJ2-2, with a possible D match to TRBD2 (6 bases). The germline gives CDR1 SGHAT, CDR2 FQDESV (reference sequence). The germline V and J ends were trimmed by 6 bases and 4 bases, with 18 bases remaining between them. The CDR3 is made up of 16 amino acids. CDR3 in DNA: TGTGCCAGCAGTCTAGGACGGGAGAGGAGCACCGGGGAGCTGTTTTTT. Translated: CASSLGRERSTGELFF. The full variable domain, with the rest looked up from reference TRBV11-1 and TRBJ2-2, is EAEVAQSPRYKITEKSQAVAFWCDPISGHATLYWYRQILGQGPELLVQFQDESVVDDSQLPKDRFSAERLKGVDSTLKIQPAELGDSAMYLCASSLGRERSTGELFFGEGSRLTVL.

This clone came up a few times. Other nucleotide sequences from this sample produce the same CDR3. The chain couples TRBV9 to TRBJ1-1; perhaps TRBD1 as D (5 bases). Germline CDR1 SGDLS, CDR2 YYNGEE. CDR3 size: 15 residues. V shed 1 base and J shed 2 bases, with 12 bases lying between them. CDR3 coding DNA: TGTGCCAGCAGCGTACGTGCGGGGGGAAACACTGAAGCTTTCTTT. Its protein is CASSVRAGGNTEAFF.

Written as DNA, the CDR3 is TGTGCCAGCAATTACCGGGCCAATCCGGAAAAACTGTTTTTT. This encodes CASNYRANPEKLFF. This rearrangement joins TRBV6-1 to TRBJ1-4; D not certain. With 7 bases removed from V and 8 bases from J, the gap between germline ends came to 17 bases. The length of the CDR3 is 14 residues. Germline lookup yields CDR1 MNHNS and CDR2 SASEGT.

V gene TRBV30 combines with J gene TRBJ2-7, with 10 positions matching TRBD2. The germline CDR1 and CDR2 sequences are GTSNPN and SVGIG (reference sequence). The CDR3 runs 12 residues. The trim removed 8 bases at V and 1 base at J, leaving 2 bases unmatched. CDR3 sequence: CAHSGRSYEQYF. The DNA for the CDR3 is TGTGCCCATAGCGGGAGGTCCTACGAGCAGTACTTC.

This clone has just one count. CDR3 sequence (DNA): TGTGCCAGCAGTGAATACATAGTTGAAGAGACCCAGTACTTC. Amino acid sequence: CASSEYIVEETQYF. The J gene is TRBJ2-5, the V gene TRBV25-1, with D hard to call. In germline, CDR1 is MGHDK, CDR2 SYGVNS. The V end lost 0 bases, the J end lost 3 bases, and 8 bases lay between the germline ends. The CDR3 has 14 amino acids.

This rearrangement joins TRBV7-2 to TRBJ2-7; D possibly corresponds to TRBD2 (6 bases). Trimming shortened V by 5 bases and J by 2 bases, and 16 bases separated the two germline ends. Germline lookup yields CDR1 SGHTA and CDR2 FQGNSA. There are 15 residues in the CDR3. The CDR3 is CASSHQAGLTYEQYF. The CDR3 nucleotides are TGTGCCAGCAGCCATCAAGCGGGCCTAACCTACGAGCAGTACTTC.